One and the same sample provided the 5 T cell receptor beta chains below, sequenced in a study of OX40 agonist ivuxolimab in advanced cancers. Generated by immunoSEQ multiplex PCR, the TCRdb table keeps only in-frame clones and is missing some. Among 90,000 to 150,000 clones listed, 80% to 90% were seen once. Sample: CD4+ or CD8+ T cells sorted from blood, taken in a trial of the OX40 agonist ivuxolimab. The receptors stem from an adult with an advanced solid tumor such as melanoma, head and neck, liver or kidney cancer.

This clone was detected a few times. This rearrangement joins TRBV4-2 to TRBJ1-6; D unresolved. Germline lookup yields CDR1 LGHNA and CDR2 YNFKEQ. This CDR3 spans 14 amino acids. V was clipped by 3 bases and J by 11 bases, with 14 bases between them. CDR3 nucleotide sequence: TGTGCCAGCAGCCACGGACTTTTCCAACCACCCCTCCACTTT. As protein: CASSHGLFQPPLHF.

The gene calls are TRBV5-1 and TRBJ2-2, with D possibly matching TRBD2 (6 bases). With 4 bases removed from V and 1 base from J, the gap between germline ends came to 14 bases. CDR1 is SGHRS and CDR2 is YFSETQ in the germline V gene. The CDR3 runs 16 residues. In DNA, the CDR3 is TGCGCCAGCAGCACCCCCCGGGACTTGAACACCGGGGAGCTGTTTTTT. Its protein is CASSTPRDLNTGELFF.

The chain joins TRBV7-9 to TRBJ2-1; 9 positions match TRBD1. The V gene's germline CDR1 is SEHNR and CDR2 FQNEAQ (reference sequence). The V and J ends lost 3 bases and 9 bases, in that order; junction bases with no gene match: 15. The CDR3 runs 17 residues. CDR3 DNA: TGTGCCAGCAGCTTCGCCTCCGGGACAGGGTTCGGCAGTGAGCAGTTCTTC. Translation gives CASSFASGTGFGSEQFF.

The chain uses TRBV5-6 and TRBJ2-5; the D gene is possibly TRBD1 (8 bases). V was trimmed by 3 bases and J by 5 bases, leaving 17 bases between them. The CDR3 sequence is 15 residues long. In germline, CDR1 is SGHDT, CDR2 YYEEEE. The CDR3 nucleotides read TGTGCCAGCAGCTCTACTTACAGGGGGGGCGAGACCCAGTACTTC. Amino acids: CASSSTYRGGETQYF.

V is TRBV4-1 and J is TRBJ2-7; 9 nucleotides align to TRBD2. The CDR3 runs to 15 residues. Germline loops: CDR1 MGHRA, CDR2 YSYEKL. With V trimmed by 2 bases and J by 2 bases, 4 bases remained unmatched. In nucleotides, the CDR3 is TGCGCCAGCAGCCAATTAGCGGGGGTAACCTACGAGCAGTACTTC. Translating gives CASSQLAGVTYEQYF.